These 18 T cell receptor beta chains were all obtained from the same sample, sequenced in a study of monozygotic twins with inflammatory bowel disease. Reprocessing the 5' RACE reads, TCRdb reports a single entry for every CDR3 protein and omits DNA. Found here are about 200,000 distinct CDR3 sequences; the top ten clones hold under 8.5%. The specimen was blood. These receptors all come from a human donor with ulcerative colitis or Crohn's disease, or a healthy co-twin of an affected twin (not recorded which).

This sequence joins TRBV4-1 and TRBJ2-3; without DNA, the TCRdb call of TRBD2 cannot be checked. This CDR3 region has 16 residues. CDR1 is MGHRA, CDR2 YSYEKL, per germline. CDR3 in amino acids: CASSRETSGGWDTQYF.

This CDR3 is CSAREQVNYGYTF. The chain couples TRBV20-1 to TRBJ1-2; the D call from TCRdb, TRBD1, cannot be confirmed without DNA. The CDR3 spans 13 residues. From germline, CDR1 is DFQATT and CDR2 SNEGSKA (reference sequence).

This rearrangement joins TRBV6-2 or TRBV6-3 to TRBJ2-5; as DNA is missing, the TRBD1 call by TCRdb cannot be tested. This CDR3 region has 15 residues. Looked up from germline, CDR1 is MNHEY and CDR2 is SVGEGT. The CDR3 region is CASIEVPRVGETQYF.

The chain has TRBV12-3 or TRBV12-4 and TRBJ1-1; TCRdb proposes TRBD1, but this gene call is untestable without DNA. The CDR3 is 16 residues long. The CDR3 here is CASSLAPGQGGTEAFF.

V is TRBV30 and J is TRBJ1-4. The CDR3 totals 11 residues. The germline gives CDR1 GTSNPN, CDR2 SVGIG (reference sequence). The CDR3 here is CAWTANEKLFF.

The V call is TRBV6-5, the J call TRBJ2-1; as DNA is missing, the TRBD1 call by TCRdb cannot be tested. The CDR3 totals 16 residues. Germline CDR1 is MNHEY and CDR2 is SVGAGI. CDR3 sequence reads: CASSSTRAGTYNEQFF.

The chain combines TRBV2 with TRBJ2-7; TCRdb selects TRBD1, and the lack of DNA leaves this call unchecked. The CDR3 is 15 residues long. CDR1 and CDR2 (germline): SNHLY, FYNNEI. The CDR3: CASSELWDISGEQYF.

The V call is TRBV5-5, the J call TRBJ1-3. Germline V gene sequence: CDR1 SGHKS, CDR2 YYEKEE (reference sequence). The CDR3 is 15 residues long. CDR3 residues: CASSLQFLSGNTIYF.

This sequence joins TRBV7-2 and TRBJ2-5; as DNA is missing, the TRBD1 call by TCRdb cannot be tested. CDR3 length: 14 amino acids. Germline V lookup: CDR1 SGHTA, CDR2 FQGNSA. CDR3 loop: CASSLSQGQETQYF. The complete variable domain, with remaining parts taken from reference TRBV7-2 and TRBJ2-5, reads GAGVSQSPSNKVTEKGKDVELRCDPISGHTALYWYRQSLGQGLEFLIYFQGNSAPDKSGLPSDRFSAERTGGSVSTLTIQRTQQEDSAVYLCASSLSQGQETQYFGPGTRLLVL.

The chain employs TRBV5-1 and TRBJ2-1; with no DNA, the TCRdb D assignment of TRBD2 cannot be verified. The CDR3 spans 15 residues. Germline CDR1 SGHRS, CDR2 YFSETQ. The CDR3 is CASSLLAGTYNEQFF.

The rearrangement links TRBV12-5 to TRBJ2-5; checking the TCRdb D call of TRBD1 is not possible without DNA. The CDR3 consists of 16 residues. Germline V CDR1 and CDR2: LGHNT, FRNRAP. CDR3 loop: CASGLVLGTGKETQYF.

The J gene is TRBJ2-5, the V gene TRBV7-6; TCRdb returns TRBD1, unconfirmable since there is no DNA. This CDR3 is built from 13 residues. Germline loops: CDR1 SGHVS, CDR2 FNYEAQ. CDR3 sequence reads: CASSLDGGETLYF. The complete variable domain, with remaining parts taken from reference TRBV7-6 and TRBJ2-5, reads GAGVSQSPRYKVTKRGQDVALRCDPISGHVSLYWYRQALGQGPEFLTYFNYEAQQDKSGLPNDRFSAERPEGSISTLTIQRTEQRDSAMYRCASSLDGGETLYFGPGTRLLVL.

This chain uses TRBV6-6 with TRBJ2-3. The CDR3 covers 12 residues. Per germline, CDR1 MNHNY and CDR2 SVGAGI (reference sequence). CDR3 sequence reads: CASSYLTDTQYF.

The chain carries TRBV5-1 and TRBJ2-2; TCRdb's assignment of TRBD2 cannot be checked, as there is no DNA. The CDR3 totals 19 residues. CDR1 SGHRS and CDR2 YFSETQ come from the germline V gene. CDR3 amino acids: CASSFPGLAGGPNTGELFF.

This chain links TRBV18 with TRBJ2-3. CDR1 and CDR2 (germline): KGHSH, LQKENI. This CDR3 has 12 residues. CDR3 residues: CASSPSTDTQYF.

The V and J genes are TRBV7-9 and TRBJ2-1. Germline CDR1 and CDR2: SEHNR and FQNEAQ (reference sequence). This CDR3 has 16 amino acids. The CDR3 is CASSSNHRGLYNEQFF. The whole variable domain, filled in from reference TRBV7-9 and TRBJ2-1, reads DTGVSQNPRHKITKRGQNVTFRCDPISEHNRLYWYRQTLGQGPEFLTYFQNEAQLEKSRLLSDRFSAERPKGSFSTLEIQRTEQGDSAMYLCASSSNHRGLYNEQFFGPGTRLTVL.

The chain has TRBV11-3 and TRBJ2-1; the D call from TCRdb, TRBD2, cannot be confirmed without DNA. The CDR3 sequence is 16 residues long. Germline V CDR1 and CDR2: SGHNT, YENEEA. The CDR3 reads CASSPTGLEPYNEQFF.

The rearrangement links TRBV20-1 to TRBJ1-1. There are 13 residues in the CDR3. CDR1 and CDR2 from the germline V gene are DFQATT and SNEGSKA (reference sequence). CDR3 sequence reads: CSASSWANTEAFF.